These 22 T cell receptor beta chains came from one sample sequenced in a study of T cells in tuberculosis. After thawing and overnight rest, PBMC were stained with GMM-loaded CD1B tetramer, viability dye and anti-CD3 for sorting. C32 glucose monomycolate from Rhodococcus equi was loaded onto the CD1B tetramers. Sequenced by immunoSEQ multiplex PCR; TCRdb stores in-frame clones only, minus some. The table includes tens of thousands of clones, approximately 91% detected once. The sequenced sample was CD1b-GMM tetramer-negative cells sorted from PBMCs. Receptors were obtained from an adult woman with latent tuberculosis.

This chain joins TRBV7-8 and TRBJ2-5; D remains unclear. This CDR3 has 16 amino acids. V lost 5 bases and J 5 bases, leaving 21 bases between the germline ends. Germline values: CDR1 SGHVS, CDR2 FQNEAQ. The CDR3 loop is CASSTPRPRIGETQYF. The CDR3 DNA is TGTGCCAGCAGCACACCCCGACCTAGGATCGGTGAGACCCAGTACTTC.

The gene calls are TRBV4-1 and TRBJ2-7; 8 bases match TRBD1. This CDR3 has 15 amino acids. Germline V gene sequence: CDR1 MGHRA, CDR2 YSYEKL. V gave up 2 bases and J gave up 0 bases; unmatched junction bases: 3. The chain's CDR3 is CASSQPGQGSYEQYF. Written as DNA, the CDR3 is TGCGCCAGCAGCCAACCAGGACAGGGCTCCTACGAGCAGTACTTC.

V and J are TRBV7-8 and TRBJ2-1, with TRBD1 as a possible D gene (8 bases). The V gene's germline CDR1 is SGHVS and CDR2 FQNEAQ. CDR3 length equals 16 residues. The V end was cut by 5 bases, the J end by 5 bases, with 19 bases between. CDR3 nucleotides: TGTGCCAGCAGCCCTTACAGGGGGGGGCCTGACAATGAGCAGTTCTTC. Its protein is CASSPYRGGPDNEQFF.

Only one count was recorded for this clone. The chain uses TRBV5-6 and TRBJ2-5, with a possible D match to TRBD2 (6 bases). Trimming took off 2 bases at V and 6 bases at J, with 8 bases between the two ends. Germline lookup yields CDR1 SGHDT and CDR2 YYEEEE. The CDR3 runs 12 residues. CDR3 nucleotides: TGTGCCAGCAGCTTCGGGGGAAAGACCCAGTACTTC. Translating it yields CASSFGGKTQYF.

CDR3 nucleotides: TGTGCCAGCAGTTTTGGTGGCAGGCCCGAAGAGACCCAGTACTTC. This gives the protein CASSFGGRPEETQYF. This chain connects TRBV27 to TRBJ2-5; D gene uncertain. V dropped 3 bases and J dropped 3 bases, with 14 bases sitting between them. The germline V gene has CDR1 MNHEY and CDR2 SMNVEV (reference sequence). The CDR3 extends over 15 amino acids.

The genes are TRBV30 and TRBJ1-2, with D tentatively TRBD1 (5 bases). V was shortened by 3 bases and J by 8 bases, with 16 bases between the two germline ends. Germline V gene lookup returns CDR1 GTSNPN and CDR2 SVGIG (reference sequence). The CDR3 length is 13 residues. The chain's CDR3 is CAWSSPGKYGYTF. The CDR3 DNA reads as TGTGCCTGGAGCAGCCCAGGGAAATACGGCTACACCTTC.

The V and J genes are TRBV30 and TRBJ1-5; D possibly corresponds to TRBD1 (5 bases). Trimming took off 5 bases at V and 2 bases at J, with 10 bases between the two ends. Germline lookup yields CDR1 GTSNPN and CDR2 SVGIG (reference sequence). The CDR3 covers 13 residues. The CDR3 DNA reads TGTGCCTGGGGAAAACAGGGCAATCAGCCCCAGCATTTT. It is translated as CAWGKQGNQPQHF.

The chain joins TRBV15 to TRBJ2-5; D perhaps matches TRBD1 (5 bases). Looked up from germline, CDR1 is LNHNV and CDR2 is YYDKDF (reference sequence). CDR3 length: 14 amino acids. V lost 4 bases to trimming and J lost 2 bases, with 11 bases between them. In nucleotides, the CDR3 is TGTGCCACCAGCACGACAGTCCCTCAAGAGACCCAGTACTTC. Translation gives CATSTTVPQETQYF.

V usage is TRBV4-2 and J usage is TRBJ2-7; possible D gene TRBD2, 5 bases. V was clipped by 2 bases and J by 4 bases, with 9 bases between them. The CDR3 is 13 amino acids. The germline V gene encodes CDR1 LGHNA and CDR2 YNFKEQ. The CDR3, as DNA: TGTGCCAGCAGCCAATCGGACTCTTACGAGCAGTACTTC. It codes for CASSQSDSYEQYF.

This clone was observed a few times. The rearrangement uses TRBV10-1 and TRBJ2-3; perhaps TRBD2 as D (6 bases). Germline V gene sequence: CDR1 WNHNN, CDR2 SYGVQD (reference sequence). This CDR3 region has 17 residues. V was pared by 4 bases and J by 0 bases, with 17 bases between. CDR3 DNA sequence: TGCGCCAGCAGTGTCCTTCGGGACTTCCAAAGCACAGATACGCAGTATTTT. Encoded protein: CASSVLRDFQSTDTQYF.

This chain connects TRBV7-9 to TRBJ2-5, with D uncertain. This CDR3 is 12 amino acids long. CDR1 is SEHNR, CDR2 FQNEAQ, per germline (reference sequence). Trimming took off 5 bases at V and 1 base at J, with 5 bases between the two ends. The CDR3 protein is CASSLPQETQYF. The CDR3, as DNA: TGTGCCAGCAGCCTACCCCAAGAGACCCAGTACTTC.

This clone was recorded once. CDR3 in DNA: TGTGCCAGCAGCGCTCCCGGACAGTTTGGAAACACCATATATTTT. It codes for CASSAPGQFGNTIYF. The rearrangement joins TRBV9 to TRBJ1-3, with D possibly TRBD1 on 6 matching bases. Germline V gives CDR1 SGDLS, CDR2 YYNGEE. The V end lost 3 bases, the J end lost 3 bases, and 13 bases lay between the germline ends. The CDR3 has 15 amino acids.

The gene calls are TRBV29-1 and TRBJ2-1; 10 bases fit TRBD2. CDR1 SQVTM and CDR2 ANQGSEA come from the germline V gene. The CDR3 is 15 amino acids. Unmatched junction bases numbered 9, after V lost 1 base and J lost 9 bases. The CDR3 region is CSVEGLAGVWGEQFF. CDR3 DNA sequence: TGCAGCGTTGAAGGGCTAGCGGGGGTGTGGGGTGAGCAGTTCTTC.

This clone appeared a single time. J is TRBJ1-3 and V is TRBV18, with 12 bases aligning to TRBD1. The CDR3 covers 16 residues. With V trimmed by 2 bases and J by 4 bases, 3 bases remained unmatched. Germline CDR1 is KGHSH and CDR2 is LQKENI. CDR3 residues: CASSPGTGGSGNTIYF. CDR3 bases: TGTGCCAGCTCACCAGGGACAGGGGGCTCCGGAAACACCATATATTTT.

This clone occurred a few times. The chain links TRBV12-5 to TRBJ2-7; D is ambiguous. Germline V gene sequence: CDR1 LGHNT, CDR2 FRNRAP. With 4 bases removed from V and 0 bases from J, the gap between germline ends came to 4 bases. This CDR3 is built from 12 residues. For the CDR3, the DNA is TGTGCTAGTGGTTCCCTCTCCTACGAGCAGTACTTC. It codes for CASGSLSYEQYF.

The gene calls are TRBV7-9 and TRBJ2-4; D perhaps matches TRBD1 (6 bases). Per the germline V gene, CDR1 is SEHNR and CDR2 is FQNEAQ (reference sequence). V shed 4 bases and J shed 0 bases, with 16 bases lying between them. The CDR3 is 17 amino acids. The CDR3 protein is CASSSTWDILAKNIQYF. The CDR3 DNA reads TGTGCCAGCAGCTCAACCTGGGACATCTTAGCCAAAAACATTCAGTACTTC. Drawing the rest from reference TRBV7-9 and TRBJ2-4, the complete variable domain is DTGVSQNPRHKITKRGQNVTFRCDPISEHNRLYWYRQTLGQGPEFLTYFQNEAQLEKSRLLSDRFSAERPKGSFSTLEIQRTEQGDSAMYLCASSSTWDILAKNIQYFGAGTRLSVL.

This clone was seen only once. CDR3 in amino acids: CASSPIQGASNIQYF. CDR3 nucleotides: TGTGCCAGCAGCCCGATACAGGGGGCATCGAACATTCAGTACTTC. This chain links TRBV11-2 with TRBJ2-4; TRBD1 matches at 9 bases. Germline CDR1 reads SGHAT; CDR2 reads FQNNGV. V lost 5 bases to trimming and J lost 7 bases; unmatched junction nucleotides: 9. The CDR3 is made up of 15 amino acids.

V gene TRBV10-3 combines with J gene TRBJ2-5; the match to TRBD1 covers 8 bases. The V and J ends lost 4 bases and 5 bases, in that order; junction bases with no gene match: 3. The CDR3 contains 13 residues. Per germline, CDR1 ENHRY and CDR2 SYGVKD. The CDR3 loop reads CAISGTGGETQYF. CDR3 in DNA: TGTGCCATCAGTGGTACAGGGGGGGAGACCCAGTACTTC.

This chain links TRBV27 with TRBJ2-1; D not resolved. Germline assignment: CDR1 MNHEY and CDR2 SMNVEV (reference sequence). V lost 2 bases, J lost 3 bases, and 14 bases lay in between. The length of the CDR3 is 16 residues. The CDR3 DNA is TGTGCCAGCAGTTTACAAATGAGGCAAGGCTACAATGAGCAGTTCTTC. Its translation is CASSLQMRQGYNEQFF.

This clone showed up just a few times. V gene TRBV6-4 combines with J gene TRBJ1-2; TRBD1 is a possible D gene (5 bases). Trimming took 3 bases from V and 3 from J, leaving 14 bases between them. Germline CDR1 is MRHNA and CDR2 is SNTAGT. This CDR3 contains 15 residues. The CDR3 reads CASSETGLPDYGYTF. The CDR3 region has the DNA TGTGCCAGCAGTGAAACGGGACTCCCGGACTATGGCTACACCTTC.

The chain employs TRBV19 and TRBJ2-2; D remains ambiguous. CDR1 is LNHDA and CDR2 is SQIVND in the germline V gene (reference sequence). The CDR3 sequence is 14 residues long. Trimming left V 3 bases short and J 2 bases short, with 7 bases between. In DNA form, the CDR3 reads TGTGCCAGTAGTATCGGCGGTAACACCGGGGAGCTGTTTTTT. The encoded protein is CASSIGGNTGELFF.

CDR3 residues: CASSLTTKPAEAFF. DNA of the CDR3: TGTGCCAGCAGCTTGACGACAAAACCCGCTGAAGCTTTCTTT. This chain uses TRBV7-9 with TRBJ1-1; D not certain. The CDR3 runs 14 residues. The V gene's germline CDR1 is SEHNR and CDR2 FQNEAQ (reference sequence). V shed 3 bases and J shed 6 bases, with 14 bases lying between them.